This record concerns one T cell receptor (beta chain) sequence. TCRdb re-analysed the 5' RACE reads in MiXCR, keeping a single row per CDR3 protein. Of about 90,000 distinct CDR3 sequences in the sample, 27% are singletons; the top ten hold approximately 59%. The data belong to a study of CD8 T cells in ankylosing spondylitis. The V end was cut by 0 bases, the J end by 0 bases, with 20 bases between. The CDR3 has 19 amino acids. Looked up from germline, CDR1 is SGDLS and CDR2 is YYNGEE. The sequence derives from a male donor with ankylosing spondylitis or in good health (not recorded which). What was sequenced was blood, either unsorted or a sorted T cell fraction (not recorded which). The V and J genes are TRBV9 and TRBJ2-3; possible D gene TRBD2, 6 bases. CDR3 loop: CASSVDFIWSSGSTDTQYF. The CDR3 bases are TGTGCCAGCAGCGTAGATTTTATTTGGAGTAGCGGAAGCACAGATACGCAGTATTTT.